The T cell receptor (beta chain) described here comes from a study of regulatory T cells in long-lasting Graves disease. Turning to the study itself: Graves' patients (newly diagnosed) had been on antithyroid drugs under 3 months.

This clonotype was picked up many times. Its cognate antigen is unknown. Time point specified: newly diagnosed GD, antithyroid drugs for less than 3 months. RNA extracted from PBMCs served as the sequencing template. Each of the patients was recruited from an endocrinology department situated in Xi'an, China. Construction of TCR beta libraries relied on iRepertoire HTBI primers and on Arm-PCR targeting CDR3 regions. TCRdb redid the calling of the multiplex PCR reads with MiXCR, one entry per CDR3 protein. The table lists under 800,000 distinct CDR3 sequences, roughly 15% of them singletons. Study conclusions and caveats: Persistent disease preferred TRBV28, TRBJ1-2 and TRBJ2-5; new disease, TRBV20-1 and TRBJ2-1.

Trimming took 4 bases from V and 2 from J; bases not matched to a gene: 4. CDR3 size: 13 residues. Germline V gives CDR1 DFQATT, CDR2 SNEGSKA (reference sequence). These same records also appear under a second study, on T cells in Graves' hyperthyroidism and ophthalmopathy. That study adds: The model predicted ophthalmopathy a median about 6.6 months before onset.

This clonotype was sampled from a woman in her 30s with Graves disease. The input for sequencing was peripheral blood mononuclear cells (PBMCs), taken at new diagnosis, from a patient treated with antithyroid drugs. The chain recombines TRBV20-1 with TRBJ1-2, with 7 bases aligning to TRBD1. In DNA, the CDR3 is TGCAGTGCTAAACAGGGGCCGAACTATGGCTACACCTTC. Amino acids: CSAKQGPNYGYTF.